The 12 T cell receptor beta chains reported below all come from one sample, sequenced in a study of OX40 agonist ivuxolimab in advanced cancers. Sequenced by immunoSEQ multiplex PCR; TCRdb stores in-frame clones only, minus some. The table shows 50,000 or so clones, with over 70% occurring only once. The sequencing here drew on CD4+ or CD8+ T cells sorted from blood, taken in a trial of the OX40 agonist ivuxolimab. The receptors derive from an adult with an advanced solid tumor such as melanoma, head and neck, liver or kidney cancer.

The genes are TRBV11-1 and TRBJ2-7; D not resolved. V was clipped by 4 bases and J by 2 bases, with 9 bases between them. Germline V CDR1 and CDR2: SGHAT, FQDESV (reference sequence). This CDR3 spans 13 amino acids. The DNA for the CDR3 is TGTGCCAGCAGCTACATGAGAGCCTACGAGCAGTACTTC. Encoded protein: CASSYMRAYEQYF. The entire variable domain, with the rest obtained from reference TRBV11-1 and TRBJ2-7, is as follows: EAEVAQSPRYKITEKSQAVAFWCDPISGHATLYWYRQILGQGPELLVQFQDESVVDDSQLPKDRFSAERLKGVDSTLKIQPAELGDSAMYLCASSYMRAYEQYFGPGTRLTVT.

This clone was seen a few times. The chain carries TRBV7-2 and TRBJ2-1; TRBD2 matches at 9 bases. CDR1 is SGHTA and CDR2 is FQGNSA in the germline V gene. The V and J ends lost 1 base and 9 bases, in that order; junction bases with no gene match: 10. The CDR3 is 16 residues long. The CDR3 loop is CASSLGLAGSQGEQFF. For the CDR3, the DNA is TGTGCCAGCAGCTTAGGTCTAGCGGGATCCCAGGGTGAGCAGTTCTTC.

This chain links TRBV28 with TRBJ2-2; 12 bases fit TRBD1. Trimming at V came to 3 bases and at J to 7 bases, leaving 12 bases not matched to a gene. Germline values: CDR1 MDHEN, CDR2 SYDVKM. The CDR3 totals 18 residues. CDR3: CASSFYGGQGAFGGELFF. The CDR3 DNA reads TGTGCCAGCAGTTTCTACGGGGGACAGGGGGCCTTTGGCGGGGAGCTGTTTTTT.

V gene TRBV18 combines with J gene TRBJ2-7, with 8 nucleotides matching TRBD2. Per the germline V gene, CDR1 is KGHSH and CDR2 is LQKENI. There are 16 residues in the CDR3. V dropped 4 bases and J dropped 2; count of bases not matched to a gene: 10. This CDR3 reads CASSQTNSGTTYEQYF. As DNA, the CDR3 is TGTGCCAGCTCACAAACCAATAGCGGGACAACCTACGAGCAGTACTTC.

The rearrangement uses TRBV28 and TRBJ2-7; a possible D gene is TRBD1 (5 bases). V was cut by 4 bases and J by 2 bases, with 6 bases left in between. This CDR3 is 12 amino acids long. Per the germline V gene, CDR1 is MDHEN and CDR2 is SYDVKM. The CDR3 DNA sequence: TGTGCCAGCAGTTGGGGCCCCTACGAGCAGTACTTC. It yields the protein CASSWGPYEQYF.

J is TRBJ2-1 and V is TRBV5-1; 7 bases agree with TRBD2. The germline gives CDR1 SGHRS, CDR2 YFSETQ. The CDR3 sequence is 15 residues long. With 4 bases clipped from V and 4 bases from J, the junction kept 8 bases outside the gene matches. CDR3 coding DNA: TGCGCCAGCAGCAGGACTAGTCAACTTTACAATGAGCAGTTCTTC. Its translation is CASSRTSQLYNEQFF.

The chain has TRBV30 and TRBJ2-3; the D gene is possibly TRBD2 (5 bases). The V end lost 1 base, the J end lost 4 bases, and 15 bases lay between the germline ends. The germline gives CDR1 GTSNPN, CDR2 SVGIG (reference sequence). This CDR3 contains 15 residues. CDR3: CAWSDSVQSADTQYF. Written as DNA, the CDR3 is TGTGCCTGGAGTGATAGCGTACAGAGCGCAGATACGCAGTATTTT.

V is TRBV28 and J is TRBJ2-2, with TRBD2 matching 12 bases. Per germline, CDR1 MDHEN and CDR2 SYDVKM. Trimming took 10 bases from V and 6 from J; bases not matched to a gene: 6. CDR3 size: 14 residues. Written as DNA, the CDR3 is TGTGCCACTTGGACTAGCGGGAATCCCGGGGAGCTGTTTTTT. Its translation: CATWTSGNPGELFF.

V gene TRBV27 combines with J gene TRBJ2-7; 10 positions agree with TRBD2. The trim removed 6 bases at V and 4 bases at J, leaving 6 bases unmatched. Germline-derived CDR1 and CDR2 are MNHEY and SMNVEV (reference sequence). This CDR3 comprises 14 residues. CDR3 residues: CASRRPSGGYEQYF. CDR3 sequence (DNA): TGTGCCAGCAGGAGGCCTAGCGGGGGTTACGAGCAGTACTTC.

The chain recombines TRBV14 with TRBJ2-2, with 10 nucleotides matching TRBD2. The germline CDR1 and CDR2 sequences are SGHDN and FVKESK. The junction had 1 base not matched to a gene; V was cut back by 3 bases and J by 0 bases. The CDR3 runs to 16 residues. The CDR3 protein is CASSQGLATNTGELFF. The CDR3 DNA is TGTGCCAGCAGCCAGGGACTAGCGACGAACACCGGGGAGCTGTTTTTT.

This chain links TRBV28 with TRBJ2-3; 8 bases agree with TRBD2. Unmatched junction bases numbered 4, after V lost 5 bases and J lost 6 bases. The CDR3 is 13 residues long. CDR1 and CDR2 from the germline V gene are MDHEN and SYDVKM. CDR3 sequence (DNA): TGTGCCAGCAGTGATAGCGGGACTGATACGCAGTATTTT. It codes for CASSDSGTDTQYF.

The CDR3 DNA sequence: TGCGCCAGCAGCCAAGAGGTCGGGGGACCTCGTACGCAGTATTTT. This gives the protein CASSQEVGGPRTQYF. This chain connects TRBV4-3 to TRBJ2-3, with D perhaps matching TRBD2 (6 bases). V dropped 0 bases and J dropped 8 bases, with 15 bases sitting between them. There are 15 residues in the CDR3. The V gene's germline CDR1 is LGHNA and CDR2 YSLEER.